The 20 T cell receptor beta chains given below trace back to one sample, sequenced in a study of identifying expanded T cells in peripheral blood. Method: immunoSEQ multiplex PCR; TCRdb's copy keeps in-frame clones and lacks some. The sample includes roughly 90,000 clones, around 83% of them seen just once. Sequencing was carried out using blood. The receptors here all came from a person aged 18 to 70 in good health.

The genes are TRBV6-1 and TRBJ1-1; a weak D match, TRBD1 (6 bases). Trimming removed 2 bases from V and 5 bases from J, with 12 bases in between. The CDR3 has 14 residues. Germline loops: CDR1 MNHNS, CDR2 SASEGT. CDR3 in amino acids: CASSEWGAGTEAFF. The CDR3 DNA reads TGTGCCAGCAGTGAATGGGGGGCTGGAACTGAAGCTTTCTTT.

The chain employs TRBV7-2 and TRBJ1-5; no reliable D call. Germline V gene lookup returns CDR1 SGHTA and CDR2 FQGNSA. The CDR3 covers 13 residues. Trimming removed 4 bases at V and 5 bases at J, with 9 bases between. CDR3 in DNA: TGTGCCAGCAGCTCTCAGTTTGATCAGCCCCAGCATTTT. This codes for CASSSQFDQPQHF.

This clone was seen just once. The chain joins TRBV11-2 to TRBJ1-2; D unresolved. The CDR3 is 15 residues long. Deletions cut 4 bases from V and 7 bases from J, with 19 bases between. Germline CDR1 and CDR2: SGHAT and FQNNGV. The CDR3 coding sequence is TGTGCCAGCAGCTCCCCCGTTTCGGTTTCAGTTGGCTACACCTTC. Encoded protein: CASSSPVSVSVGYTF.

This chain joins TRBV6-6 and TRBJ1-5; 8 positions agree with TRBD1. CDR1 and CDR2 from the germline V gene are MNHNY and SVGAGI (reference sequence). Trimming took 7 bases from V and 2 from J; bases not matched to a gene: 7. The CDR3 contains 15 residues. CDR3 sequence reads: CASKYPGQGNQPQHF. CDR3 DNA: TGTGCCAGCAAATATCCGGGACAGGGCAATCAGCCCCAGCATTTT.

The chain combines TRBV6-6 with TRBJ2-7, with 12 bases lining up with TRBD1. V was pared by 5 bases and J by 5 bases, with 4 bases of the junction left unmatched. CDR1 MNHNY and CDR2 SVGAGI come from the germline V gene (reference sequence). The CDR3 has 14 residues. The CDR3 sequence: CASSRGQGANEQYF. CDR3 sequence (DNA): TGTGCCAGCAGTCGGGGACAGGGGGCCAACGAGCAGTACTTC.

This clone has a single count. V usage is TRBV5-1 and J usage is TRBJ1-1, with no clear D. V dropped 2 bases and J dropped 5 bases, with 7 bases sitting between them. The CDR3 spans 12 residues. Germline CDR1 and CDR2: SGHRS and YFSETQ. CDR3 amino acids: CASSFLGTEAFF. The CDR3 nucleotides read TGCGCCAGCAGCTTCTTAGGGACTGAAGCTTTCTTT. Variable domain in full (rest from reference TRBV5-1 and TRBJ1-1): KAGVTQTPRYLIKTRGQQVTLSCSPISGHRSVSWYQQTPGQGLQFLFEYFSETQRNKGNFPGRFSGRQFSNSRSEMNVSTLELGDSALYLCASSFLGTEAFFGQGTRLTVV.

The CDR3 spells CASSLVGGKDYGYTF. CDR3 bases: TGCGCCAGCAGCTTGGTGGGGGGGAAGGACTATGGCTACACCTTC. The chain has TRBV5-1 and TRBJ1-2, with a tentative D call TRBD1 (5 bases). Trimming took 0 bases from V and 3 from J, leaving 12 bases between them. The CDR3 extends over 15 amino acids. Looked up from germline, CDR1 is SGHRS and CDR2 is YFSETQ.

This clone was recorded once. The chain is built from TRBV6-6 and TRBJ2-5; D gene ambiguous. Trimming took off 2 bases at V and 14 bases at J, with 15 bases between the two ends. The CDR3 runs 12 residues. Germline V gives CDR1 MNHNY, CDR2 SVGAGI (reference sequence). CDR3 region: CASSYDLRTVYF. The CDR3 DNA is TGTGCCAGCAGTTACGACCTCCGGACCGTTTACTTC.

The chain links TRBV19 to TRBJ1-1, with D possibly TRBD1 on 5 matching bases. Germline V gene sequence: CDR1 LNHDA, CDR2 SQIVND (reference sequence). The CDR3 extends over 14 amino acids. V was clipped by 4 bases and J by 0 bases, with 9 bases between them. This CDR3 is CASSKGALNTEAFF. The DNA for the CDR3 is TGTGCCAGTAGTAAAGGGGCGCTGAACACTGAAGCTTTCTTT.

This clone was seen a single time. The chain combines TRBV27 with TRBJ1-2; D is unresolved. Germline lookup yields CDR1 MNHEY and CDR2 SMNVEV (reference sequence). The V end lost 6 bases, the J end lost 3 bases, and 11 bases lay between the germline ends. The CDR3 length is 13 residues. CDR3 DNA: TGTGCCAGCAGCCGGGGTTGGGACTATGGCTACACCTTC. It is translated as CASSRGWDYGYTF.

The chain joins TRBV6-5 to TRBJ2-7; 8 bases are shared with TRBD1. The CDR3 contains 15 residues. J was trimmed by 1 base and V by 0 bases; bases with no gene match: 2. CDR1 and CDR2 from the germline V gene are MNHEY and SVGAGI. The CDR3 DNA sequence: TGTGCCAGCAGTTACTCGTGGACAGGGTCCTACGAGCAGTACTTC. This sequence encodes CASSYSWTGSYEQYF.

This clone showed up just once. The chain is built from TRBV7-8 and TRBJ2-7, with D hard to call. The V gene lost 0 bases and the J gene lost 5 bases, with 8 bases spanning the gap. Germline V gives CDR1 SGHVS, CDR2 FQNEAQ. The CDR3 is 13 residues long. The CDR3 reads CASSLAPTDEQYF. The CDR3 nucleotides are TGTGCCAGCAGCTTAGCTCCGACGGACGAGCAGTACTTC.

The genes are TRBV18 and TRBJ1-1, with a possible D match to TRBD1 (5 bases). The CDR3 loop spans 15 amino acids. V was cut by 7 bases and J by 4 bases, with 19 bases left in between. Germline assignment: CDR1 KGHSH and CDR2 LQKENI. CDR3 sequence reads: CASLPLSGFSTEAFF. In DNA form, the CDR3 reads TGTGCCAGCTTACCGTTATCAGGGTTCAGCACTGAAGCTTTCTTT.

This clone was counted only a few times. The genes are TRBV7-9 and TRBJ1-1, with a weak D call TRBD1 (5 bases). Trimming took 11 bases from V and 0 from J, leaving 19 bases between them. The CDR3 runs to 15 residues. Germline CDR1 reads SEHNR; CDR2 reads FQNEAQ (reference sequence). The DNA for the CDR3 is TGTGCCTCGCTGGGCCGGGGCAATGTGAACACTGAAGCTTTCTTT. It translates to CASLGRGNVNTEAFF.

The chain recombines TRBV11-2 with TRBJ1-1; the match to TRBD1 covers 7 bases. Germline V gives CDR1 SGHAT, CDR2 FQNNGV. Trimming took 1 base from V and 4 from J; bases not matched to a gene: 6. The CDR3 loop spans 15 amino acids. The CDR3 coding sequence is TGTGCCAGCAGCTTAGGAATGACAGGGTCCACTGAAGCTTTCTTT. Amino acid sequence: CASSLGMTGSTEAFF. The full variable domain, rest sourced from reference TRBV11-2 and TRBJ1-1, is EAGVAQSPRYKIIEKRQSVAFWCNPISGHATLYWYQQILGQGPKLLIQFQNNGVVDDSQLPKDRFSAERLKGVDSTLKIQPAKLEDSAVYLCASSLGMTGSTEAFFGQGTRLTVV.

V is TRBV10-1 and J is TRBJ2-5, with D tentatively TRBD2 (6 bases). Trimming shortened V by 3 bases and J by 7 bases, and 18 bases separated the two germline ends. The CDR3 is made up of 15 amino acids. CDR1 WNHNN and CDR2 SYGVQD come from the germline V gene (reference sequence). CDR3 coding DNA: TGCGCCAGCAGTGATTGGGGGAAAGGTAGCGGGACCCAGTACTTC. It is translated as CASSDWGKGSGTQYF.

J is TRBJ2-7 and V is TRBV30, with D tentatively TRBD2 (6 bases). Per the germline V gene, CDR1 is GTSNPN and CDR2 is SVGIG (reference sequence). The CDR3 runs to 15 residues. The V and J ends lost 3 bases and 0 bases respectively, with 15 bases between them. As DNA, the CDR3 is TGTGCCTGGAGCGGAGGGACCGGCGGCTCCTACGAGCAGTACTTC. Its protein is CAWSGGTGGSYEQYF.

The chain joins TRBV6-1 to TRBJ1-3; the D is unclear. Per germline, CDR1 MNHNS and CDR2 SASEGT. V was shortened by 6 bases and J by 3 bases, with 12 bases between the two germline ends. The CDR3 sequence is 14 residues long. Here the CDR3 reads CASRLVEIGNTIYF. The CDR3 nucleotides read TGTGCCAGCAGACTGGTGGAGATTGGAAACACCATATATTTT.

The J gene is TRBJ2-5, the V gene TRBV27; no definite D call. Trimming left V 4 bases short and J 1 base short, with 13 bases between. This CDR3 contains 15 residues. CDR1 and CDR2 (germline): MNHEY, SMNVEV (reference sequence). For the CDR3, the DNA is TGTGCCAGCAGTTCGAGGACGGTCGGCCAAGAGACCCAGTACTTC. Amino acids: CASSSRTVGQETQYF.

V usage is TRBV10-1 and J usage is TRBJ1-5; TRBD1 is a possible D gene (6 bases). This CDR3 is built from 18 residues. Germline loops: CDR1 WNHNN, CDR2 SYGVQD (reference sequence). The ends were cut back, 0 bases at V and 0 bases at J, with 15 bases in the middle. The CDR3 bases are TGCGCCAGCAGTGAGTCGATGAAGAACAGGGATAGCAATCAGCCCCAGCATTTT. This encodes CASSESMKNRDSNQPQHF.